The rows below give T cell receptor beta chains drawn from one sample of a study of blood T cell repertoires in COVID-19. Some clones are missing from TCRdb's copy, which holds only in-frame ones; the method was immunoSEQ multiplex PCR. The data show under 200,000 clones, around 83% seen once. The material sequenced was peripheral blood. The receptors derive from a man in his forties or fifties with active or convalescent COVID-19. Each CDR3 is given with its conserved first and last residue. The order of the fields is CDR3 DNA, CDR3 protein, J gene, clone size, V gene, D gene. D genes are given only for firm matches. For some rows the clone size is stated as once, few or many, or as a class when expanded; others skip it.

CDR3 DNA: TGTGCCAGCAGCGGCCTCGGGGGTTGGGAGACCCAGTACTTC
CDR3 protein: CASSGLGGWETQYF
J gene: TRBJ2-5
clone size: -
V gene: TRBV9
D gene: -

CDR3 DNA: TGTGCCAGTAGTGTTACAACCGGGGAGCTGTTTTTT
CDR3 protein: CASSVTTGELFF
J gene: TRBJ2-2
clone size: -
V gene: TRBV19
D gene: -

CDR3 DNA: TGTGCCAGCTCTAGGACAGGTGAAGCTTTCTTT
CDR3 protein: CASSRTGEAFF
J gene: TRBJ1-1
clone size: -
V gene: TRBV19
D gene: TRBD1

CDR3 DNA: TGTGCCAGCAGTTACACACCGGGACAAGAGTACGAGCAGTACTTC
CDR3 protein: CASSYTPGQEYEQYF
J gene: TRBJ2-7
clone size: -
V gene: TRBV6-5
D gene: -

CDR3 DNA: TGTGCCAGCAGCTTCGCGGAGACCCAGTACTTC
CDR3 protein: CASSFAETQYF
J gene: TRBJ2-5
clone size: -
V gene: TRBV7-6
D gene: -

CDR3 DNA: TGCGCCAGCAGCAACTCCAGGGGTCCGAACAATGAGCAGTTCTTC
CDR3 protein: CASSNSRGPNNEQFF
J gene: TRBJ2-1
clone size: -
V gene: TRBV23-1
D gene: -

CDR3 DNA: TGTGCCAGCAGTTATGGCGGAAAGAACACCGGGGAGCTGTTTTTT
CDR3 protein: CASSYGGKNTGELFF
J gene: TRBJ2-2
clone size: -
V gene: TRBV6-5
D gene: -

CDR3 DNA: TGTGCCAGCAGCCACGGACAGGCGAACACTGAAGCTTTCTTT
CDR3 protein: CASSHGQANTEAFF
J gene: TRBJ1-1
clone size: few
V gene: TRBV11-2
D gene: TRBD1

CDR3 DNA: TGTGCCAGCAGCGTAGAAGCGGACTATGGCTACACCTTC
CDR3 protein: CASSVEADYGYTF
J gene: TRBJ1-2
clone size: -
V gene: TRBV9
D gene: -

CDR3 DNA: TGCGCCAGCAAGGAGGCGAACACTGAAGCTTTCTTT
CDR3 protein: CASKEANTEAFF
J gene: TRBJ1-1
clone size: -
V gene: TRBV5-1
D gene: -

CDR3 DNA: TGTGCCAGCAGCACTGCGGGGACCCGCGGCTATGGCTACACCTTC
CDR3 protein: CASSTAGTRGYGYTF
J gene: TRBJ1-2
clone size: -
V gene: TRBV6-5
D gene: -

CDR3 DNA: TGTGCCAGCAGTACTAATCTTGGCTACACCTTC
CDR3 protein: CASSTNLGYTF
J gene: TRBJ1-2
clone size: -
V gene: TRBV5-4
D gene: -

CDR3 DNA: TGTGCCAGTAGTGTGGGACAGAGTAATGAAAAACTGTTTTTT
CDR3 protein: CASSVGQSNEKLFF
J gene: TRBJ1-4
clone size: -
V gene: TRBV19
D gene: TRBD1

CDR3 DNA: TGTGCCACCAGCGGGAGCCTCGGGGGGGGCTTAAATGAGCAGTTCTTC
CDR3 protein: CATSGSLGGGLNEQFF
J gene: TRBJ2-1
clone size: -
V gene: TRBV15
D gene: TRBD2

CDR3 DNA: TGTGCCAGCAGCGTCCAGACTTATAATTCACCCCTCCACTTT
CDR3 protein: CASSVQTYNSPLHF
J gene: TRBJ1-6
clone size: few
V gene: TRBV9
D gene: -

CDR3 DNA: TGTGCCAGCAGCTTAAGTGGTTCCCGGACTGAAGCTTTCTTT
CDR3 protein: CASSLSGSRTEAFF
J gene: TRBJ1-1
clone size: -
V gene: TRBV7-2
D gene: -

CDR3 DNA: TGTGCCAGCAGCCAAGATGCGCTAGCGGGGGGGCGGAGAGATACGCAGTATTTT
CDR3 protein: CASSQDALAGGRRDTQYF
J gene: TRBJ2-3
clone size: -
V gene: TRBV3-1/TRBV3-2
D gene: TRBD2

CDR3 DNA: TGTGCCAGCAGTCCCCGACTAGCGGGATATTCCGGGGCCAACGTCCTGACTTTC
CDR3 protein: CASSPRLAGYSGANVLTF
J gene: TRBJ2-6
clone size: -
V gene: TRBV2
D gene: TRBD2

CDR3 DNA: TGTGCCAGCAGCCTCAGGACAGGTGGGCGAGAGACCCAGTACTTC
CDR3 protein: CASSLRTGGRETQYF
J gene: TRBJ2-5
clone size: -
V gene: TRBV5-6
D gene: TRBD1

CDR3 DNA: TGTGCCAGTGGGAGGAACACTGAAGCTTTCTTT
CDR3 protein: CASGRNTEAFF
J gene: TRBJ1-1
clone size: -
V gene: TRBV19
D gene: -

CDR3 DNA: TGCGCCAGCAGCTTTGGACTAGCGGGAGGGCCGGCGGGAGAGCAGTACTTC
CDR3 protein: CASSFGLAGGPAGEQYF
J gene: TRBJ2-7
clone size: -
V gene: TRBV5-1
D gene: TRBD2

CDR3 DNA: TGCGCCAGCAGCTTGGACTCATCTCCGAACACCGGGGAGCTGTTTTTT
CDR3 protein: CASSLDSSPNTGELFF
J gene: TRBJ2-2
clone size: once
V gene: TRBV5-1
D gene: -

CDR3 DNA: TGCGCCAGCAGCCCCTTCCTAGCGGGAGGGCCCTACGAGCAGTACTTC
CDR3 protein: CASSPFLAGGPYEQYF
J gene: TRBJ2-7
clone size: -
V gene: TRBV5-1
D gene: TRBD2

CDR3 DNA: TGTGCCAGCAGTCGACAGGGCGCTAACTATGGCTACACCTTC
CDR3 protein: CASSRQGANYGYTF
J gene: TRBJ1-2
clone size: -
V gene: TRBV6-5
D gene: TRBD1

CDR3 DNA: TGTGCCAGCAGCCAGGCCGGGACTAGCAGTAGGGCAGATACGCAGTATTTT
CDR3 protein: CASSQAGTSSRADTQYF
J gene: TRBJ2-3
clone size: -
V gene: TRBV4-2
D gene: TRBD2

CDR3 DNA: TGTGCCAGCAGTGGAGCAGGGGGCGGTCAGCCCCAGCATTTT
CDR3 protein: CASSGAGGGQPQHF
J gene: TRBJ1-5
clone size: few
V gene: TRBV6-1
D gene: TRBD1

CDR3 DNA: TGTGCCAGCAGCTTGGGAGGGGGTCCTGAAGCTTTCTTT
CDR3 protein: CASSLGGGPEAFF
J gene: TRBJ1-1
clone size: -
V gene: TRBV11-2
D gene: -

CDR3 DNA: TGCGCCAGCAGCAAGGCGGGCACAGATACGCAGTATTTT
CDR3 protein: CASSKAGTDTQYF
J gene: TRBJ2-3
clone size: -
V gene: TRBV4-1
D gene: -

CDR3 DNA: TGTGCCAGCAGTGAGAAGGGGGCGGTTTGGGATACGCAGTATTTT
CDR3 protein: CASSEKGAVWDTQYF
J gene: TRBJ2-3
clone size: -
V gene: TRBV2
D gene: TRBD1

CDR3 DNA: TGCGCCAGCAGTGAAATCAGGGCGTTAAACACCGGGGAGCTGTTTTTT
CDR3 protein: CASSEIRALNTGELFF
J gene: TRBJ2-2
clone size: -
V gene: TRBV10-2
D gene: -

CDR3 DNA: TGTGCCAGCAGCCGTTCCTACAATGAGCAGTTCTTC
CDR3 protein: CASSRSYNEQFF
J gene: TRBJ2-1
clone size: -
V gene: TRBV5-8
D gene: -

CDR3 DNA: TGTGCCAGCAGCCTAGGACAGGTACCCTATGGCTACACCTTC
CDR3 protein: CASSLGQVPYGYTF
J gene: TRBJ1-2
clone size: -
V gene: TRBV6-2/TRBV6-3
D gene: TRBD1

CDR3 DNA: TGCGCCAGCAGCCGCGACTACTATGGCTACACCTTC
CDR3 protein: CASSRDYYGYTF
J gene: TRBJ1-2
clone size: -
V gene: TRBV4-3
D gene: -

CDR3 DNA: TGTGCCAGCAGCTCTCAGGGAGGCGGTACTGAAGCTTTCTTT
CDR3 protein: CASSSQGGGTEAFF
J gene: TRBJ1-1
clone size: -
V gene: TRBV3-1/TRBV3-2
D gene: -

CDR3 DNA: TGTGCCAGCAGTAGGGACTCCCTGGCGGGCACAGATACGCAGTATTTT
CDR3 protein: CASSRDSLAGTDTQYF
J gene: TRBJ2-3
clone size: once
V gene: TRBV6-2/TRBV6-3
D gene: -

CDR3 DNA: TGTGCCAGCAGCTTAGTTCCGGGAATGGGTTCACCCCTCCACTTT
CDR3 protein: CASSLVPGMGSPLHF
J gene: TRBJ1-6
clone size: -
V gene: TRBV7-6
D gene: -

CDR3 DNA: TGCGCCAGCAGGTTACAAGGGGAGAACACTGAAGCTTTCTTT
CDR3 protein: CASRLQGENTEAFF
J gene: TRBJ1-1
clone size: -
V gene: TRBV5-1
D gene: -

CDR3 DNA: TGCGCCAGCAGCCAAGGCTTTGGGACTAGCGGTTTCACAGATACGCAGTATTTT
CDR3 protein: CASSQGFGTSGFTDTQYF
J gene: TRBJ2-3
clone size: -
V gene: TRBV4-1
D gene: TRBD2

CDR3 DNA: TGCGCCAGCAGCTTGGGACAGGGGAGGGATACGCAGTATTTT
CDR3 protein: CASSLGQGRDTQYF
J gene: TRBJ2-3
clone size: -
V gene: TRBV5-1
D gene: TRBD1

CDR3 DNA: TGTGCCAGCAGCGTGGACTACTACGAGCAGTACTTC
CDR3 protein: CASSVDYYEQYF
J gene: TRBJ2-7
clone size: -
V gene: TRBV5-4
D gene: -

CDR3 DNA: TGTGCCAGCAGCTCTACAGGGCACTCTGGAAACACCATATATTTT
CDR3 protein: CASSSTGHSGNTIYF
J gene: TRBJ1-3
clone size: -
V gene: TRBV5-8
D gene: -

CDR3 DNA: TGTGCCAGCAGCACAGGGGCTAAAGCTAACTATGGCTACACCTTC
CDR3 protein: CASSTGAKANYGYTF
J gene: TRBJ1-2
clone size: -
V gene: TRBV28
D gene: TRBD1

CDR3 DNA: TGCGCCAGCAGCTTGGGAGTTCTAGCGGATACGCAGTATTTT
CDR3 protein: CASSLGVLADTQYF
J gene: TRBJ2-3
clone size: -
V gene: TRBV5-1
D gene: -

CDR3 DNA: TGCGCCAGCAGCTTGGAGCCATTCCAAGAGACCCAGTACTTC
CDR3 protein: CASSLEPFQETQYF
J gene: TRBJ2-5
clone size: -
V gene: TRBV5-1
D gene: -

CDR3 DNA: TGTGCCAGCAGTTACTCAGATAACAGGGATTACGAGCAGTACTTC
CDR3 protein: CASSYSDNRDYEQYF
J gene: TRBJ2-7
clone size: -
V gene: TRBV6-2/TRBV6-3
D gene: -

CDR3 DNA: -
CDR3 protein: CASSRDYFGNEQFF
J gene: TRBJ2-1
clone size: -
V gene: TRBV5-1
D gene: -